This T cell receptor beta chain was captured by sequencing in a study of graft-versus-host responses after intestinal transplantation. Across the study: Recipients were all induced with anti-thymocyte globulin, then given tacrolimus and steroids for 3 to 4 years.

The repertoire was sequenced with immunoSEQ multiplex PCR; TCRdb's copy has only in-frame clones and lacks some. The sample consists of tens of thousands of clones, about 89% of them appearing once. CDR1 is MNHEY, CDR2 SVGAGI, per germline. The CDR3 is made up of 16 amino acids. V dropped 2 bases and J dropped 0 bases, with 11 bases sitting between them. Of note for this clone: Its cognate antigen is unknown.

Sequenced here: unstimulated CD4+ T cells sorted from spleen or lymph node cells, sampled before intestinal transplant. The TCR comes from a human donor who received an intestinal transplant. This chain uses TRBV6-5 with TRBJ2-1; D is unclear. CDR3 DNA: TGTGCCAGCAGTTACAACAGCTATCCCTCCTACAATGAGCAGTTCTTC. This codes for CASSYNSYPSYNEQFF.